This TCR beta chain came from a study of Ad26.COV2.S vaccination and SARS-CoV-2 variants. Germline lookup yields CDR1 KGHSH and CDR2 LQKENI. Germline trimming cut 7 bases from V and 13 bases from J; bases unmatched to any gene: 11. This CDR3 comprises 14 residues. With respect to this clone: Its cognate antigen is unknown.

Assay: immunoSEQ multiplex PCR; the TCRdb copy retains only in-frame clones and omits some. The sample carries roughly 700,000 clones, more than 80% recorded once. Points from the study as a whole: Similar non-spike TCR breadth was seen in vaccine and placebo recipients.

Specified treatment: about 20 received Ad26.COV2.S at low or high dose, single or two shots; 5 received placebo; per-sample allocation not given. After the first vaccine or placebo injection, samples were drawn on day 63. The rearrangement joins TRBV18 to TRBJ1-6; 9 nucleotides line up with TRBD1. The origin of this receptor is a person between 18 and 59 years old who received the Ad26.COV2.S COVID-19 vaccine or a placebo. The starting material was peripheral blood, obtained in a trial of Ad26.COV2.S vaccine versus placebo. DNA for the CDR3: TGTGCCAGCTTCGAACAGGGGGCAGGGGGTCCCCTCCACTTT. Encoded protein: CASFEQGAGGPLHF.